The subject of this entry is one TCR beta chain. The sample belongs to a study of blood T cell repertoires in COVID-19. Study-level background: PBMCs, B-cell-depleted T cells, or T cells were the source of the cDNA or gDNA that made up the material.

The age range of participants was about 18 to 89 years, with residence in more than 20 US areas. Germline V gene data show CDR1 as SGHNT and CDR2 as YYREEE (reference sequence). This CDR3 is 15 amino acids long. Germline trimming cut 2 bases from V and 14 bases from J; bases unmatched to any gene: 15. Clones were sequenced by immunoSEQ multiplex PCR, and TCRdb holds only the in-frame ones, with some missing. Among a few hundred thousand clones listed, about 90% were seen once. The chain links TRBV5-4 to TRBJ1-3; 8 nucleotides match TRBD1. The sequenced sample was PBMCs or T cells enriched from blood (not recorded which). The TCR originated in a human donor in a cohort exposed to, infected with or recovered from COVID-19 (not recorded which). The donor label of this sample is uncertain. The CDR3 here is CASSFMHRGAGVLYF. The CDR3 DNA is TGTGCCAGCAGCTTCATGCACAGGGGGGCCGGAGTGCTATATTTT.